These 30 T cell receptor beta chains share one sample of origin, sequenced in a study of blood T cell repertoires in COVID-19. Measured with immunoSEQ multiplex PCR; TCRdb has only the in-frame clones, and not every one. The table lists around 200,000 clones, roughly 86% of them singletons. The sequenced sample consisted of peripheral blood. These TCRs come from a young man with active or convalescent COVID-19.

The chain uses TRBV3-1 (or the pseudogene TRBV3-2) and TRBJ1-4; the D is unclear. V lost 1 base to trimming and J lost 8 bases, with 17 bases between them. CDR1 and CDR2 (germline): LGHDT, YNNKEL (reference sequence). The CDR3 is 16 amino acids. CDR3 bases: TGTGCCAGCAGCCAAGCAGGTTTAGGTTTTAAGGAAAAACTGTTTTTT. Its translation: CASSQAGLGFKEKLFF.

This clone counts as medium-sized. This sample includes further DNA sequences coding for the same CDR3. This rearrangement joins TRBV9 to TRBJ1-5; 10 positions match TRBD1. This CDR3 contains 14 residues. Germline CDR1 and CDR2: SGDLS and YYNGEE. V was clipped by 3 bases and J by 6 bases; unmatched bases: 3. The CDR3 DNA sequence: TGTGCCAGCAGCGGACAGGGGGCGGGTCAGCCCCAGCATTTT. This sequence encodes CASSGQGAGQPQHF.

The CDR3 sequence is CASSRGSHGADTQYF. In DNA, the CDR3 is TGTGCCAGCTCAAGAGGAAGCCACGGGGCAGATACGCAGTATTTT. The chain links TRBV3-1 (or the pseudogene TRBV3-2) to TRBJ2-3, with D possibly matching TRBD2 (5 bases). This CDR3 region has 15 residues. The germline V gene has CDR1 LGHDT and CDR2 YNNKEL (reference sequence). Trimming stripped 8 bases from V and 4 bases from J, with 19 bases between.

The chain couples TRBV19 to TRBJ2-1, with TRBD2 matching 12 bases. V trimming: 2 bases; J trimming: 2 bases; junction bases outside the gene matches: 7. CDR1 and CDR2 (germline): LNHDA, SQIVND (reference sequence). The CDR3 contains 18 residues. CDR3 residues: CASSIYMRTSGTYNEQFF. The CDR3 bases are TGTGCCAGTAGTATATATATGAGGACTAGCGGGACCTACAATGAGCAGTTCTTC. Supplemented by reference TRBV19 and TRBJ2-1, the full variable domain reads DGGITQSPKYLFRKEGQNVTLSCEQNLNHDAMYWYRQDPGQGLRLIYYSQIVNDFQKGDIAEGYSVSREKKESFPLTVTSAQKNPTAFYLCASSIYMRTSGTYNEQFFGPGTRLTVL.

The V and J genes are TRBV2 and TRBJ2-1; 9 nucleotides match TRBD2. With V trimmed by 10 bases and J by 6 bases, 7 bases remained unmatched. From germline, CDR1 is SNHLY and CDR2 FYNNEI. The CDR3 totals 13 residues. CDR3 DNA: TGTGCCACCGCGGGGGGGGCAATCAATGAGCAGTTCTTC. Translation: CATAGGAINEQFF.

The V gene is TRBV7-9, the J gene TRBJ1-4; perhaps TRBD1 as D (6 bases). Germline values: CDR1 SEHNR, CDR2 FQNEAQ (reference sequence). This CDR3 spans 19 amino acids. Trimming cost V 1 base and J 5 bases, with 23 bases left between them. The chain's CDR3 is CASSLGGLQGGKRNEKLFF. The CDR3 coding sequence is TGTGCCAGCAGCTTAGGAGGGCTACAGGGTGGAAAGAGGAATGAAAAACTGTTTTTT. Full variable domain (rest looked up from reference TRBV7-9 and TRBJ1-4): DTGVSQNPRHKITKRGQNVTFRCDPISEHNRLYWYRQTLGQGPEFLTYFQNEAQLEKSRLLSDRFSAERPKGSFSTLEIQRTEQGDSAMYLCASSLGGLQGGKRNEKLFFGSGTQLSVL.

The J gene is TRBJ1-2, the V gene TRBV5-1, with TRBD1 identical over 8 bases. Looked up from germline, CDR1 is SGHRS and CDR2 is YFSETQ. This CDR3 has 16 residues. Losses at the gene ends were 4 bases for V and 8 bases for J; bases not matched to a gene: 16. The DNA of the CDR3 is TGCGCCAGCAGCATAAGGACAGGGCTAGGGGCTAGCGGCTACACCTTC. Translated: CASSIRTGLGASGYTF. Full variable domain (rest looked up from reference TRBV5-1 and TRBJ1-2): KAGVTQTPRYLIKTRGQQVTLSCSPISGHRSVSWYQQTPGQGLQFLFEYFSETQRNKGNFPGRFSGRQFSNSRSEMNVSTLELGDSALYLCASSIRTGLGASGYTFGSGTRLTVV.

The V gene is TRBV7-6, the J gene TRBJ1-3, with D possibly matching TRBD1 (6 bases). V lost 1 base and J lost 4, with 11 bases in between. CDR1 SGHVS and CDR2 FNYEAQ come from the germline V gene. The CDR3 is 15 residues long. CDR3: CASSLGAGTGNTIYF. CDR3 sequence (DNA): TGTGCCAGCAGCTTAGGCGCAGGGACAGGAAACACCATATATTTT.

The gene calls are TRBV6-5 and TRBJ1-2; D unclear. The CDR3 is made up of 14 amino acids. V gave up 8 bases and J gave up 3 bases, with 16 bases separating them. CDR1 MNHEY and CDR2 SVGAGI come from the germline V gene. The CDR3 nucleotides read TGTGCCAGCCGGGGAACCACACGGGACTATGGCTACACCTTC. This encodes CASRGTTRDYGYTF.

The rearrangement links TRBV7-6 to TRBJ1-2, with 8 bases aligning to TRBD1. Germline CDR1 SGHVS, CDR2 FNYEAQ. The CDR3 runs to 15 residues. V lost 2 bases to trimming and J lost 6 bases; unmatched junction nucleotides: 8. CDR3 region: CASSLNRGFTDGYTF. The CDR3 DNA is TGTGCCAGCAGCTTAAACAGGGGGTTTACGGATGGCTACACCTTC.

The CDR3 region is CASSLPQDPQPQHF. CDR3 sequence (DNA): TGTGCCAGTAGCCTACCACAGGATCCTCAGCCCCAGCATTTT. V gene TRBV19 combines with J gene TRBJ1-5; D is perhaps TRBD1 (5 bases). Germline CDR1 and CDR2: LNHDA and SQIVND (reference sequence). The germline V and J ends were trimmed by 6 bases and 6 bases, with 15 bases remaining between them. This CDR3 has 14 residues. The full variable domain, rest sourced from reference TRBV19 and TRBJ1-5, is DGGITQSPKYLFRKEGQNVTLSCEQNLNHDAMYWYRQDPGQGLRLIYYSQIVNDFQKGDIAEGYSVSREKKESFPLTVTSAQKNPTAFYLCASSLPQDPQPQHFGDGTRLSIL.

This chain uses TRBV7-9 with TRBJ2-1, with 7 positions matching TRBD1. This CDR3 spans 16 amino acids. The V gene end was trimmed by 5 bases and the J gene end by 3 bases; junction bases not matched to a gene: 10. Germline CDR1 and CDR2: SEHNR and FQNEAQ (reference sequence). The DNA for the CDR3 is TGTGCCAGCAGCCCGTCCGAGGGGGCGATCTACAATGAGCAGTTCTTC. Encoded protein: CASSPSEGAIYNEQFF.

The rearrangement uses TRBV27 and TRBJ2-1; 9 bases map to TRBD1. This CDR3 comprises 13 residues. Trimming took 3 bases from V and 15 from J; bases not matched to a gene: 9. Germline assignment: CDR1 MNHEY and CDR2 SMNVEV (reference sequence). The DNA for the CDR3 is TGTGCCAGCAGTTTGACAGGACAGGGGACTCTGTTCTTC. Translated, it gives CASSLTGQGTLFF.

The CDR3 nucleotides are TGTGCCGTGCAAGCTTACACTGAAGCTTTCTTT. Protein: CAVQAYTEAFF. J is TRBJ1-1 and V is TRBV19; unclear D gene. V was trimmed by 11 bases and J by 3 bases, leaving 10 bases between them. This CDR3 is 11 amino acids long. Germline V gives CDR1 LNHDA, CDR2 SQIVND (reference sequence). Using reference TRBV19 and TRBJ1-1 for the parts outside the CDR3, the full variable domain is DGGITQSPKYLFRKEGQNVTLSCEQNLNHDAMYWYRQDPGQGLRLIYYSQIVNDFQKGDIAEGYSVSREKKESFPLTVTSAQKNPTAFYLCAVQAYTEAFFGQGTRLTVV.

This clone came up a few times. V usage is TRBV20-1 and J usage is TRBJ1-6; 8 bases are shared with TRBD1. The length of the CDR3 is 15 residues. V lost 3 bases, J lost 3 bases, and 4 bases stayed unmatched. Germline V lookup: CDR1 DFQATT, CDR2 SNEGSKA (reference sequence). CDR3 coding DNA: TGCAGTGCTAGTACAGGGGGTTACTATAATTCACCCCTCCACTTT. Its translation: CSASTGGYYNSPLHF.

The chain is built from TRBV7-2 and TRBJ2-1, with D perhaps TRBD2 (5 bases). The V and J ends lost 1 base and 12 bases respectively, with 22 bases between them. The CDR3 has 16 residues. Germline CDR1 SGHTA, CDR2 FQGNSA. The CDR3 DNA reads as TGTGCCAGCAGCTTAGATTTTCTAGCAAGGAGCCGGGGGCAGTTCTTC. Amino acid sequence: CASSLDFLARSRGQFF.

The rearrangement uses TRBV19 and TRBJ1-4, with TRBD1 matching 7 bases. The CDR3 has 13 amino acids. Germline-derived CDR1 and CDR2 are LNHDA and SQIVND (reference sequence). The ends lost 11 bases at V and 4 bases at J; junction bases unmatched: 7. The CDR3 nucleotides read TGTGCCGCAACCAGGGGGAATAATGAAAAACTGTTTTTT. It is translated as CAATRGNNEKLFF.

This chain joins TRBV19 and TRBJ2-1, with 11 bases aligning to TRBD1. CDR3 size: 16 residues. Germline CDR1 reads LNHDA; CDR2 reads SQIVND (reference sequence). The J segment lost 6 bases and the V segment lost 5 bases, leaving 9 bases of the junction unmatched. CDR3 DNA: TGTGCCAGTAGTCCTGAGAGGGACAGGGGGAGCAATGAGCAGTTCTTC. Its translation: CASSPERDRGSNEQFF.

This clone was detected only a few times. The chain joins TRBV30 to TRBJ2-3; 7 nucleotides line up with TRBD2. The trim removed 5 bases at V and 1 base at J, leaving 6 bases unmatched. Germline lookup yields CDR1 GTSNPN and CDR2 SVGIG (reference sequence). The CDR3 extends over 14 amino acids. DNA for the CDR3: TGTGCCTGGCACAGCGGGGTAGGCACAGATACGCAGTATTTT. This encodes CAWHSGVGTDTQYF.

With respect to this clone: Germline is not matched at one junction end, which may reflect a read error. The chain employs TRBV4-3 and TRBJ2-7; D is ambiguous. The CDR3 length is 13 residues. Germline CDR1 LGHNA, CDR2 YSLEER. The CDR3 sequence: CASSQDLNYGQYF. CDR3 sequence (DNA): TGCGCCAGCAGCCAAGACTTAAACTACGGGCAGTACTTC.

The J gene is TRBJ2-7, the V gene TRBV30; D call uncertain. V lost 0 bases to trimming and J lost 5 bases, with 11 bases between them. The length of the CDR3 is 13 residues. Per germline, CDR1 GTSNPN and CDR2 SVGIG (reference sequence). The CDR3 nucleotides read TGTGCCTGGAGTGTAAGTCTCGCGGACGAGCAGTACTTC. Translated: CAWSVSLADEQYF. Based on the CDR3 plus reference TRBV30 and TRBJ2-7, the full variable domain is SQTIHQWPATLVQPVGSPLSLECTVEGTSNPNLYWYRQAAGRGLQLLFYSVGIGQISSEVPQNLSASRPQDRQFILSSKKLLLSDSGFYLCAWSVSLADEQYFGPGTRLTVT.

The V call is TRBV7-2, the J call TRBJ1-6; a possible D gene is TRBD1 (5 bases). Germline-derived CDR1 and CDR2 are SGHTA and FQGNSA. There are 16 residues in the CDR3. The V end lost 2 bases, the J end lost 7 bases, and 15 bases lay between the germline ends. As DNA, the CDR3 is TGTGCCAGCAGCTTAAGTATTGGACACGGAAATTCACCCCTCCACTTT. This gives the protein CASSLSIGHGNSPLHF.

This chain uses TRBV18 with TRBJ2-7; 9 bases map to TRBD2. Germline assignment: CDR1 KGHSH and CDR2 LQKENI. J was trimmed by 4 bases and V by 2 bases; bases with no gene match: 3. This CDR3 has 14 residues. CDR3 sequence (DNA): TGTGCCAGCTCACCAGGGACTAGCACTTACGAGCAGTACTTC. As protein: CASSPGTSTYEQYF.

The chain combines TRBV5-1 with TRBJ1-1; a possible D gene is TRBD1 (5 bases). Per the germline V gene, CDR1 is SGHRS and CDR2 is YFSETQ. CDR3 length: 15 residues. V gave up 0 bases and J gave up 3 bases, with 12 bases separating them. CDR3 amino acids: CASSLDQGRDTEAFF. DNA for the CDR3: TGCGCCAGCAGCTTGGATCAGGGTAGGGACACTGAAGCTTTCTTT.

This chain links TRBV6-1 with TRBJ2-7; D remains unclear. This CDR3 spans 17 amino acids. Germline V gene lookup returns CDR1 MNHNS and CDR2 SASEGT. Trimming took 4 bases from V and 3 from J, leaving 22 bases between them. The CDR3 region has the DNA TGTGCCAGCAGTGTGGTCGCCCGCTGGGCTGACAACTACGAGCAGTACTTC. This codes for CASSVVARWADNYEQYF.

V usage is TRBV5-4 and J usage is TRBJ1-3; 9 positions match TRBD1. This CDR3 spans 16 amino acids. Unmatched junction bases numbered 8, after V lost 3 bases and J lost 4 bases. CDR1 is SGHNT and CDR2 is YYREEE in the germline V gene (reference sequence). CDR3 residues: CASSSTGGAGGNTIYF. Here the CDR3 DNA reads TGTGCCAGCAGCTCCACAGGGGGCGCAGGGGGAAACACCATATATTTT.

The rearrangement joins TRBV27 to TRBJ1-2, with D unresolved. Per germline, CDR1 MNHEY and CDR2 SMNVEV (reference sequence). V was trimmed by 3 bases and J by 5 bases, leaving 10 bases between them. The CDR3 length is 13 residues. The CDR3, as DNA: TGTGCCAGCAGTTTGAAGTCAGATTATGGCTACACCTTC. Protein: CASSLKSDYGYTF.

The V gene is TRBV29-1, the J gene TRBJ1-2; D gene unclear. V was pared by 1 base and J by 3 bases, with 3 bases between. CDR3 length: 11 amino acids. Germline loops: CDR1 SQVTM, CDR2 ANQGSEA. The CDR3, as DNA: TGCAGCGTTGAAGTAGACTATGGCTACACCTTC. As protein: CSVEVDYGYTF.

The chain joins TRBV2 to TRBJ2-5, with 11 bases identical to TRBD2. The germline V gene has CDR1 SNHLY and CDR2 FYNNEI. The CDR3 has 11 residues. Trimming cost V 8 bases and J 14 bases; bases outside gene matches: 7. The CDR3 loop is CASRLAGGLYF. DNA for the CDR3: TGTGCCAGCCGGCTAGCGGGGGGTTTATACTTC.

This clone appeared a single time. The chain is built from TRBV5-4 and TRBJ1-6, with TRBD1 identical over 8 bases. The germline CDR1 and CDR2 sequences are SGHNT and YYREEE (reference sequence). The CDR3 runs to 16 residues. Unmatched junction bases numbered 8, after V lost 0 bases and J lost 9 bases. The CDR3 nucleotides read TGTGCCAGCAGCTTGGGAGGACAGGGCGAGATTTCACCCCTCCACTTT. Residues: CASSLGGQGEISPLHF.